This T cell receptor beta chain is from a study of shared clonotypes between healthy human individuals (dated by TCRdb to 2018 to 2021). General notes on the study: Three men and two women, aged 18 to 49 years, made up the cohort. To increase sequencing depth and limit assay-specific biases, TCR repertoire library preparation and sequencing were carried out by different laboratories using diverse techniques. Between about 0.8 and 9.5 billion PBMCs per donor were obtained by leukapheresis. To estimate repertoire size and how much clonotypes are shared between individuals, the study performed deep sequencing of blood TCR repertoires from about five healthy adults. For each donor, three plates each were used for CD4 naive and CD4 memory, two plates were used for CD8 naive, and one plate was used for CD8 memory. Paper-wide results and their limitations: Higher generation probabilities were observed for clonotypes shared by all four sorted-subset donors than for non-shared clonotypes. Based on pairwise subsampling, the degree of clonotype sharing among donors was expected to be affected by sequencing depth. When a few donors were compared, the shared fraction of clonotypes was around 5% for naive CD4, roughly 3.4% for naive CD8, more than 2% for memory CD4, and around 0.37% for memory CD8. Naive subsets generally had larger estimated clonotype richness than memory subsets. Sampling was limited to blood, and TCR repertoires in tissue likely differ from TCR repertoires in blood. Because the study included only a small number of donors, the genetic and exposure-history diversity represented was limited. Incomplete sequencing was indicated by rarefaction of sorted-subset datasets, despite the large sequencing depth.

The donors were healthy, HIV-negative adults with no recently reported acute infections or vaccinations. Only Caucasian adults living in Nashville, Tennessee, USA were represented among the donors. CD4+ T cells were enriched by magnetic negative selection; naive cells were then positively selected on CD45RA, and the negative fraction formed the memory subset. Blood was collected by leukapheresis, and PBMCs were isolated by Ficoll-Histopaque density gradient centrifugation and then cryopreserved in liquid nitrogen vapor phase. Analytical flow cytometry was used to check the purity and quantity of each magnetically sorted T cell population. From each sorted fraction, genomic DNA was isolated and quantified by UV absorbance on a Nanodrop 2000c. Using the deep immunoSEQ assay, multiplex PCR amplified TCR CDR3 regions from genomic DNA. Extracted genomic DNA from each cell subset was distributed evenly across all wells of several immunoSEQ 96-well plates, and each plate was treated as a replicate. For sorted subsets, about 210 ng of genomic DNA, equivalent to roughly 30,000 T cell genomes, went into each replicate PCR. Purified libraries were measured with a Qubit 3.0 fluorometer, size-checked on a Bioanalyzer 2100, and measured again with the KAPA Library Quantification kit. Every immunoSEQ 96-well plate was sequenced on a separate single-read 150-cycle Illumina NextSeq 550 flow cell. As for the authors' bioinformatics: The immunoSEQ output contained only junctional sequences without quality scores, so filtering could not match that applied to full-length reads. Sequences were annotated with PyIR, a Python wrapper for IgBLAST v1.9, using IMGT germline references to assign V/J genes and CDR3. Reads were filtered out if the reads had weak V/J assignments (E-value above 1e-6), no CDR3, stop codons, out-of-frame junctions, or ambiguous translated residues. V3J clonotypes were defined as sequences sharing the same inferred V gene, J gene, and CDR3 amino acid sequence. The percentage overlap between two repertoires was calculated by dividing the number of shared unique clonotypes by the size of the smaller repertoire. Repertoire richness was assessed with RTK rarefaction, the Chao1 estimator, and Recon v2.1 estimates of unobserved clonotypes. For all TCRbeta clonotypes obtained by the gDNA method from a few donors, generation probabilities were computed with OLGA. This is the immuneACCESS table as TCRdb keeps it, with only in-frame sequences that have V and J called. A part of the clones is gone; compared with another copy, unresolved V genes explain less than half, and the rest is unexplained. Clone size and V and J calls were adopted from that table, with D and trimming inferred from the DNA. The sample table lists approximately 980,000 clones, around three quarters of them with a count of one. The biggest ten clones account for about 1.5% of the sample.

V ends up 4 bases short and J 1 base short, with an unmatched junction base count of 5. The CDR3 runs 16 residues from the cysteine to the phenylalanine. This entry keeps only the CDR3 DNA: 48 bases, framed from base 1. From the germline V gene, CDR1 is MDHEN and CDR2 is SYDVKM. Details on this clone: It has no known antigen specificity. Per-base qualities were not stored, and no clone one base away is much larger.

Sequences were obtained from memory CD4+ T cells sorted from blood. Explained via the paper, the cell subset or site label denotes: CD45RA-negative fraction. The receptor was derived from a man in his late teens or twenties in good health. The sequence is built from TRBV28 and TRBJ2-3; 10 nucleotides in the junction match TRBD2. The sequenced DNA is TGTGCCAGCAGTTCGGGACTAGCGATAGGCACAGATACGCAGTATTTT. Its protein product is CASSSGLAIGTDTQYF.